This T cell receptor (beta chain) comes out of a study of blood T cell repertoires in COVID-19. Per the original data handling: Estimates of nucleated cell counts were drawn from the amplification of reference gene primers. Here immunoSEQ multiplex PCR was the method, and the copy in TCRdb shows in-frame clones only, minus some. Clone size and V and J calls were adopted from that table, with D and trimming inferred from the DNA. In the table there are approximately 6,300 clones, roughly 77% of which are singletons. The material sequenced was peripheral blood. This sequence originates from a man aged 55 to 69 with acute or convalescent COVID-19.

CDR3 nucleotides: TGTGCCAGCACCCGGACAGGGGATAGCAATCAGCCCCAGCATTTT. Its translation: CASTRTGDSNQPQHF. This chain links TRBV6-5 with TRBJ1-5; 9 bases map to TRBD1. Germline CDR1 reads MNHEY; CDR2 reads SVGAGI. This CDR3 is 15 amino acids long. The junction had 4 bases not matched to a gene; V was cut back by 7 bases and J by 0 bases.